Only a few counts were recorded for the clone carrying this TCR beta chain. The data were obtained in a study of blood T cell repertoires in COVID-19. The assay was immunoSEQ multiplex PCR, and TCRdb's table has in-frame clones only and misses some. The sample has 210,000 or so clones; 65% to 85% are singletons. Trimming removed 4 bases at V and 4 bases at J, with 14 bases between. This CDR3 comprises 15 residues. CDR1 is KGHSH, CDR2 LQKENI, per germline. The sequencing input was PBMCs or T cells enriched from blood (not recorded which). This chain links TRBV18 with TRBJ2-1, with D tentatively TRBD1 (6 bases). This TCR derives from a young man with acute COVID-19. The CDR3 protein is CASSHRDTPYNEQFF. DNA for the CDR3: TGTGCCAGCTCACACCGGGACACGCCTTACAATGAGCAGTTCTTC.